These T cell receptor beta chains were read from a single sample in a study of Ad26.COV2.S vaccination and SARS-CoV-2 variants. Only in-frame clones appear in the TCRdb table, and some are missing; sequencing was by immunoSEQ multiplex PCR. The repertoire holds 300,000 to 400,000 clones, 80% to 90% seen once, with around 3.7% in the top ten. Sequencing was performed on peripheral blood, taken in a trial of Ad26.COV2.S vaccine versus placebo. These receptors were taken from a person between 18 and 59 years old who received the Ad26.COV2.S COVID-19 vaccine or a placebo. The CDR3 runs from the conserved cysteine through the conserved F or W. The D gene is left open where the match is weak. A row's size may be missing; if present it is once, few, many or a size class.

>TRBJ1-1|.|.|TRBV7-2
TGTGCCAGCACCCCCTCTCTCGCAGTGAACACTGAAGCTTTCTTT
CASTPSLAVNTEAFF
>TRBJ1-1|.|.|TRBV5-1
TGCGCCAGCAGTGAGGCGAGACCGAACACTGAAGCTTTCTTT
CASSEARPNTEAFF
>TRBJ1-1|once|TRBD1|TRBV4-2
TGTGCCAGCAGCCTCCTTTGGACAGGGGGCTTGAACACTGAAGCTTTCTTT
CASSLLWTGGLNTEAFF
>TRBJ1-3|.|.|TRBV30
TGTGCCTGGAACGTGGGGGGAACTGGAAACACCATATATTTT
CAWNVGGTGNTIYF
>TRBJ2-1|.|TRBD2|TRBV7-2
TGTGCCGGAAAAAAAGCGGGGGAGGGTGAGCAGTTCTTC
CAGKKAGEGEQFF
>TRBJ1-1|once|.|TRBV18
TGTGCCAGCTCACCATCTTTATCGGGGGACACTGAAGCTTTCTTT
CASSPSLSGDTEAFF
>TRBJ2-7|.|.|TRBV7-3
TGTGCCAGCAGCTTAAGGGGTTACGAGCAGTACTTC
CASSLRGYEQYF
>TRBJ2-3|.|TRBD2|TRBV9
TGTGCCAGCAGGCGGGGGGCCTCCCAGGATACGCAGTATTTT
CASRRGASQDTQYF
>TRBJ2-1|.|.|TRBV5-5
TGTGCCAGCAGCTTTCGGGGGACGGATTACAATGAGCAGTTCTTC
CASSFRGTDYNEQFF
>TRBJ1-1|.|.|TRBV19
TGTGCCAGCGAAAATCAGAGAAACACTGAAGCTTTCTTT
CASENQRNTEAFF
>TRBJ1-6|few|.|TRBV7-3
TGTGCCAGCAGCTTTATGGGACGGGATAATTCACCCCTCCACTTT
CASSFMGRDNSPLHF
>TRBJ2-5|.|.|TRBV11-2
TGTGCCAGCAGCCTAACGGGTGGGCAGACCCAGTACTTC
CASSLTGGQTQYF
>TRBJ1-2|.|.|TRBV30
TGTGCCTGGAGGGGTGGGCTCTGGGGATTCTACACCTTC
CAWRGGLWGFYTF
>TRBJ1-4|.|.|TRBV3-1/TRBV3-2
TGTGCCAGCAGCCAACGGTTGGGGGCGGGAGGTAATGAAAAACTGTTTTTT
CASSQRLGAGGNEKLFF
>TRBJ1-6|.|TRBD1|TRBV15
TGTGCCACCAGCAGAGCCCCGGACAGGAAAAATTCACCCCTCCACTTT
CATSRAPDRKNSPLHF
>TRBJ2-4|.|.|TRBV5-8
TGTGCCAGCAGCTTGAGGGGGGAAAACATTCAGTACTTC
CASSLRGENIQYF
>TRBJ1-6|.|.|TRBV6-1
TGTGCCAGCAGTGAAGCTGGGACCCCTTCACCCCTCCACTTT
CASSEAGTPSPLHF
>TRBJ2-2|.|TRBD1|TRBV6-5
TGTGCCAGCAGTTACTCGAACAGGGGGGCCGGGGAGCTGTTTTTT
CASSYSNRGAGELFF
>TRBJ2-5|.|.|TRBV25-1
TGTGCCAGCAGTGAAGTGGGGGGGCTAAAGACCCAGTACTTC
CASSEVGGLKTQYF
>TRBJ2-3|.|.|TRBV19
TGTGCCAGTAGTCAGGTCTTTTTGGGGGCAGATACGCAGTATTTT
CASSQVFLGADTQYF
>TRBJ1-2|.|.|TRBV27
TGTGCCAGCAGTCCGAGGGGCACCGCCTATGGCTACACCTTC
CASSPRGTAYGYTF
>TRBJ2-7|once|.|TRBV4-1
TGCGCCAGCAGCCAAGAGTCAGTCCTCTACGAGCAGTACTTC
CASSQESVLYEQYF
>TRBJ2-7|.|.|TRBV3-1/TRBV3-2
TGTGCCAGCAGCCAAGATACTAGCCATAGCTCCTACGAGCAGTACTTC
CASSQDTSHSSYEQYF
>TRBJ1-4|.|.|TRBV5-4
TGTGCCAGCAGCTTGGCGACTTCAACTAATGAAAAACTGTTTTTT
CASSLATSTNEKLFF
>TRBJ1-1|.|TRBD1|TRBV19
TGTGCCAGTATCCCGACAGGGGTTACTGAAGCTTTCTTT
CASIPTGVTEAFF
>TRBJ2-5|.|.|TRBV5-4
TGTGCCAGCAGCAGGTGGACTGAAGAGACCCAGTACTTC
CASSRWTEETQYF
>TRBJ1-2|few|.|TRBV12-3/TRBV12-4
TGTGCCAGCAGCCAGAACGGCGTTGTTGGCTACACCTTC
CASSQNGVVGYTF
>TRBJ2-2|.|.|TRBV7-9
TGTGCCAGCAGCCTTGGACCAGCCCCCGGGGAGCTGTTTTTT
CASSLGPAPGELFF
>TRBJ2-2|.|.|TRBV10-3
TGTGCCATCAGGTTAATCACCGGGGAGCTGTTTTTT
CAIRLITGELFF
>TRBJ2-7|once|.|TRBV5-1
TGCGCCAGCAGCTGGGGCTCCTACGAGCAGTACTTC
CASSWGSYEQYF
>TRBJ1-2|.|TRBD1|TRBV11-2
TGTGCCAGCAGCTTTTTTGCAGGGGGCGATACCTTC
CASSFFAGGDTF
>TRBJ2-3|.|TRBD2|TRBV6-6
TGTGCCAGCAGTTACGGAGCGGGGGGGCCAACAGATACGCAGTATTTT
CASSYGAGGPTDTQYF
>TRBJ2-5|.|.|TRBV11-2
TGTGCCAGCAGCCCTACTCCCCAGGGGGAGACCCAGTACTTC
CASSPTPQGETQYF
>TRBJ1-1|.|TRBD1|TRBV13
TGTGCCAGCAGCCAAACAGGGGGAAACACTGAAGCTTTCTTT
CASSQTGGNTEAFF
>TRBJ2-7|.|TRBD2|TRBV24-1
TGTGCCAGGACTAGGCCTAAAATCTACGAGCAGTACTTC
CARTRPKIYEQYF
>TRBJ1-1|.|.|TRBV4-1
TGCGCCAGCACCCAGGGGAACACTGAAGCTTTCTTT
CASTQGNTEAFF
>TRBJ1-4|.|.|TRBV30
TGTGCCTGGAAGGGGCCACCCGCAACTAATGAAAAACTGTTTTTT
CAWKGPPATNEKLFF
>TRBJ1-4|.|.|TRBV25-1
TGTGCCAGCAGTGTTCAACCGGTGGGGGGGTTTAATGAAAAACTGTTTTTT
CASSVQPVGGFNEKLFF
>TRBJ1-5|.|.|TRBV6-5
TGTGCCAGCAGTTACACGAGGCCCTCTAGCAATCAGCCCCAGCATTTT
CASSYTRPSSNQPQHF
>TRBJ2-1|.|.|TRBV6-5
TGTGCCAGCAGTTACGTCGAATCACATCCCGAGCAGTTCTTC
CASSYVESHPEQFF
>TRBJ2-3|.|.|TRBV7-6
TGTGCCAGCAGCTTCCTAGCAGACAGTCCCGCGGAGGGTACGCAGTATTTT
CASSFLADSPAEGTQYF
>TRBJ2-3|many|.|TRBV18
TGTGCCAGCTCACCGGCAGGGTCAGATACGCAGTATTTT
CASSPAGSDTQYF
>TRBJ2-1|.|.|TRBV7-9
TGTGCCAGCAGCTTAGTGTTGGTCAGAATTGATGAGCAGTTCTTC
CASSLVLVRIDEQFF
>TRBJ1-6|.|.|TRBV6-5
TGTGCCAGCAGCCCGGTAGAACGGTTCCGTTCACCCCTCCACTTT
CASSPVERFRSPLHF
>TRBJ2-3|.|.|TRBV19
TGTGCCAGTAGTAGGGATCCTCCCCGGCGAGATACGCAGTATTTT
CASSRDPPRRDTQYF
>TRBJ1-2|once|TRBD1|TRBV2
TGTGCCAGCACGACAGGGCCTAACTATGGCTACACCTTC
CASTTGPNYGYTF
>TRBJ2-7|.|.|TRBV7-2
TGTGCCAGCAGTATACTAGTGGTAGGCCCCTACGAGCAGTACTTC
CASSILVVGPYEQYF
>TRBJ2-7|.|TRBD2|TRBV3-1/TRBV3-2
TGTGCCAGCAGGGCATCGGGGGGGTCCCACGAGCAGTACTTC
CASRASGGSHEQYF
>TRBJ1-3|.|.|TRBV4-1
TGCGCCAGCAGCCGAGACCCGGGAAGCTCTGGAAACACCATATATTTT
CASSRDPGSSGNTIYF
>TRBJ1-2|.|.|TRBV6-5
TGTGCCAGCAGCGACCGAATGGGTGGCTACACCTTC
CASSDRMGGYTF